This T cell receptor (beta chain) was documented in a study of blood T cell repertoires in COVID-19. The overall study: Samples came from the United States, Italy and Spain, spanning acute and convalescent COVID-19. From T cells, B-cell-depleted T cells, or PBMCs came the material, which was cDNA or gDNA.

As originally analysed: Estimation of nucleated cell counts relied on the amplification of reference gene primers. Clones were read by immunoSEQ multiplex PCR, and TCRdb kept only the in-frame ones, dropping some. That table gives V, J and clone size, and the DNA gave D and trimming. The data hold over 150,000 clones, with 65% to 85% observed a single time. The sample holds one count of this clone. CDR3 length: 11 amino acids. V lost 7 bases to trimming and J lost 4 bases, with 7 bases between them. The J gene is TRBJ1-1, the V gene TRBV12-3 or TRBV12-4; D is ambiguous. The sequencing input was peripheral blood. The TCR originated in a woman between 65 and 79 years old who had recovered from COVID-19. The CDR3 DNA is TGTGCCAGCACCGGTGGCACTGAAGCTTTCTTT. This sequence encodes CASTGGTEAFF.